What follows are 26 T cell receptor beta chains derived from one specimen sequenced in a study of T cells after yellow fever vaccination. In TCRdb, the 5' RACE reads were re-called with MiXCR into one record per CDR3 protein. Among approximately 300,000 distinct CDR3 sequences listed, approximately 12% were seen once. The material was CD4+ T cells sorted from PBMCs, obtained 45 days after the yellow fever booster vaccination. These receptors were taken from a man aged 18 to 35 who received the YFV17D yellow fever vaccine.

This clonotype came up a few times. V usage is TRBV11-2 and J usage is TRBJ2-7, with a tentative D call TRBD2 (5 bases). Trimming pared 5 bases from V and 2 bases from J, leaving 13 bases between. Germline V gives CDR1 SGHAT, CDR2 FQNNGV. The CDR3 totals 14 residues. The CDR3 coding sequence is TGTGCCAGCAGCAATAGGCCGGGAACCTACGAGCAGTACGTC. Translation: CASSNRPGTYEQYV.

This clonotype was seen a few times. The chain is built from TRBV12-3 or TRBV12-4 and TRBJ2-7; 7 nucleotides line up with TRBD1. This CDR3 comprises 13 residues. V was pared by 3 bases and J by 4 bases, with 3 bases of the junction left unmatched. The CDR3: CASSLQGVYEQYV. Written as DNA, the CDR3 is TGTGCCAGCAGTTTGCAGGGGGTTTACGAGCAGTACGTC.

On this clonotype itself: Without the conserved terminal phenylalanine or tryptophan, this CDR3 likely stems from a read error. The chain is built from TRBV6-1 and TRBJ2-7; TRBD2 matches 10 bases. In germline, CDR1 is MNHNS, CDR2 SASEGT. The CDR3 has 19 amino acids. Losses at the gene ends were 3 bases for V and 2 bases for J; bases not matched to a gene: 16. For the CDR3, the DNA is TGTGCCAGCAGTGATAACGTCGTCGGAGCGGGGGGGCCTCCCTACGAGCAGTACCTC. Amino acids: CASSDNVVGAGGPPYEQYL.

This chain links TRBV5-6 with TRBJ1-6; 7 bases are shared with TRBD1. The junction had 5 bases not matched to a gene; V was cut back by 4 bases and J by 4 bases. Germline V gene lookup returns CDR1 SGHDT and CDR2 YYEEEE. The CDR3 has 15 amino acids. CDR3 in DNA: TGTGCCAGCAGCCCCGCAGGGGGATATAATTCACCCCTCCACTTT. Translating it yields CASSPAGGYNSPLHF.

The gene calls are TRBV5-5 and TRBJ2-7, with 8 bases fitting TRBD2. This CDR3 is 15 amino acids long. The V gene end was trimmed by 4 bases and the J gene end by 0 bases; junction bases not matched to a gene: 6. Germline V gives CDR1 SGHKS, CDR2 YYEKEE (reference sequence). The CDR3: CASSISGDPSYEQYF. Written as DNA, the CDR3 is TGTGCCAGCAGCATTAGCGGGGACCCCTCCTACGAGCAGTACTTC.

This clonotype was picked up one time. Possible read error: a much larger clone is one base away. A read error is likely, as this CDR3 ends without the conserved phenylalanine or tryptophan. This chain links TRBV5-1 with TRBJ2-3, with D unresolved. Germline V lookup: CDR1 SGHRS, CDR2 YFSETQ. The CDR3 is made up of 15 amino acids. Trimming removed 7 bases from V and 0 bases from J, with 15 bases in between. The CDR3 DNA reads TGCGCCAGCCAGGCGACCTACCAGAGCACAGATACGCAGTATTCT. Its translation: CASQATYQSTDTQYS.

The V gene is TRBV5-1, the J gene TRBJ2-3; 7 positions agree with TRBD1. Germline-derived CDR1 and CDR2 are SGHRS and YFSETQ. The CDR3 consists of 16 residues. V gave up 4 bases and J gave up 0 bases; unmatched junction bases: 8. CDR3 sequence (DNA): TGCGCCAGCAGCAGGGGACAGCCCCATAGCACAGATACGCAGTATTTT. Protein: CASSRGQPHSTDTQYF. The variable domain in full, with the rest retrieved from reference TRBV5-1 and TRBJ2-3, is KAGVTQTPRYLIKTRGQQVTLSCSPISGHRSVSWYQQTPGQGLQFLFEYFSETQRNKGNFPGRFSGRQFSNSRSEMNVSTLELGDSALYLCASSRGQPHSTDTQYFGPGTRLTVL.

The CDR3 region has the DNA TGCGCCAGCAGCTTGCGGATTCAACAGGGAGAAGCTTTCTTT. It encodes CASSLRIQQGEAFF. This rearrangement joins TRBV5-1 to TRBJ1-1; a possible D gene is TRBD1 (6 bases). The CDR3 loop spans 14 amino acids. The germline V gene encodes CDR1 SGHRS and CDR2 YFSETQ. The V end lost 1 base, the J end lost 8 bases, and 15 bases lay between the germline ends.

This clonotype was seen only a few times. The chain carries TRBV11-2 and TRBJ2-2; the match to TRBD1 covers 10 bases. Germline V gene data show CDR1 as SGHAT and CDR2 as FQNNGV. This CDR3 has 15 residues. The ends lost 6 bases at V and 4 bases at J; junction bases unmatched: 5. The CDR3 DNA is TGTGCCAGCAGAAAGACAGGGGGCTTCACCGGGGAGCTGTTTTTT. This codes for CASRKTGGFTGELFF.

This clonotype was observed a few times. The V gene is TRBV20-1, the J gene TRBJ2-1, with 12 bases lining up with TRBD2. V gave up 5 bases and J gave up 8 bases; unmatched junction bases: 10. Germline V CDR1 and CDR2: DFQATT, SNEGSKA (reference sequence). The CDR3 has 15 amino acids. The CDR3 sequence: CSASRRASGRDEQFF. The CDR3 coding sequence is TGCAGTGCTTCCCGGCGGGCTAGCGGGAGGGATGAGCAGTTCTTC.

A few counts support this clonotype. The V and J genes are TRBV4-3 and TRBJ1-2; 9 nucleotides agree with TRBD1. V lost 3 bases and J lost 5; bases outside the gene matches: 4. This CDR3 region has 14 residues. The germline V gene encodes CDR1 LGHNA and CDR2 YSLEER. The CDR3 is CASSQTDRGYGYTF. The CDR3 DNA reads TGCGCCAGCAGCCAGACGGACAGGGGTTATGGCTACACCTTC.

The gene calls are TRBV21-1 and TRBJ2-7; the DNA was not used to check the table's D call, TRBD2. TRBV21-1 is a listed pseudogene. This CDR3 comprises 12 residues. CDR3 DNA sequence: TGTGCCAGCAGCAGGGCGGGCAACGAGCAGTACTTC. The encoded protein is CASSRAGNEQYF.

The chain carries TRBV18 and TRBJ2-6; TRBD1 matches at 9 bases. CDR1 is KGHSH, CDR2 LQKENI, per germline. The CDR3 is 17 residues long. V was pared by 5 bases and J by 4 bases, with 9 bases of the junction left unmatched. CDR3 nucleotide sequence: TGTGCCAGCTCATCTCCCGGGACAGGGTCAGGGGCCAACGTCCTGACTTTC. Translated, it gives CASSSPGTGSGANVLTF.

The V and J genes are TRBV9 and TRBJ1-2, with 9 bases matching TRBD1. CDR3 length: 14 amino acids. J was trimmed by 7 bases and V by 3 bases; bases with no gene match: 7. Germline-derived CDR1 and CDR2 are SGDLS and YYNGEE. DNA for the CDR3: TGTGCCAGCAGCGCCGGGGACAGGGAAACTGGCTACACCTTC. Its translation: CASSAGDRETGYTF.

The rearrangement links TRBV4-1 to TRBJ2-1; 14 bases agree with TRBD2. This CDR3 is 18 amino acids long. Per the germline V gene, CDR1 is MGHRA and CDR2 is YSYEKL. V lost 5 bases to trimming and J lost 4 bases; unmatched junction nucleotides: 10. The CDR3 DNA is TGCGCCAGCAGCAAACGGACTAGCGGGGGGAGTCGTTACAATGAGCAGTTCTTC. Translation gives CASSKRTSGGSRYNEQFF.

The rearrangement uses TRBV5-1 and TRBJ2-5; D unclear. The CDR3 is 14 amino acids. Trimming pared 0 bases from V and 3 bases from J, leaving 9 bases between. Germline CDR1 and CDR2: SGHRS and YFSETQ. CDR3 in amino acids: CASSLDGREETQYF. The CDR3 nucleotides are TGCGCCAGCAGCTTGGACGGACGGGAAGAGACCCAGTACTTC.

V gene TRBV12-3 or TRBV12-4 combines with J gene TRBJ2-4; D is undetermined. The CDR3 runs to 13 residues. Trimming removed 1 base at V and 0 bases at J, with 1 base between. Here the CDR3 reads CASSLGAKNIQYF. The CDR3 nucleotides are TGTGCCAGCAGTTTAGGAGCCAAAAACATTCAGTACTTC.

V usage is TRBV9 and J usage is TRBJ1-1; D gene uncertain. V lost 4 bases and J 6 bases, leaving 13 bases between the germline ends. Germline values: CDR1 SGDLS, CDR2 YYNGEE. The CDR3 consists of 13 residues. The CDR3 DNA reads TGTGCCAGCAGCTCCCGACCCCTGGCTGAAGCTTTCTTT. Amino acids: CASSSRPLAEAFF. Using reference TRBV9 and TRBJ1-1 for the parts outside the CDR3, the full variable domain is DSGVTQTPKHLITATGQRVTLRCSPRSGDLSVYWYQQSLDQGLQFLIQYYNGEERAKGNILERFSAQQFPDLHSELNLSSLELGDSALYFCASSSRPLAEAFFGQGTRLTVV.

This chain links TRBV4-2 with TRBJ2-6, with 8 bases that match TRBD1. V lost 0 bases and J lost 2; bases outside the gene matches: 6. Germline V gives CDR1 LGHNA, CDR2 YNFKEQ. There are 18 residues in the CDR3. CDR3 region: CASSQDPQGAAGANVLTF. The CDR3 nucleotides read TGTGCCAGCAGCCAAGATCCCCAGGGGGCTGCTGGGGCCAACGTCCTGACTTTC.

This clonotype was detected a few times. The rearrangement joins TRBV6-2 or TRBV6-3 to TRBJ1-2; D might be TRBD1 (6 bases). This CDR3 is 15 amino acids long. Trimming removed 7 bases at V and 8 bases at J, with 23 bases between. Germline CDR1 MNHEY, CDR2 SVGEGT. The CDR3 DNA reads TGTGCCAGCACCGAGAGACAGGCCACCTTTGGAGGCTACACCTTC. Encoded protein: CASTERQATFGGYTF.

J is TRBJ2-7 and V is TRBV25-1, with D maybe TRBD1 (5 bases). The CDR3 spans 12 residues. The germline V and J ends were trimmed by 8 bases and 3 bases, with 11 bases remaining between them. The germline V gene has CDR1 MGHDK and CDR2 SYGVNS. Here the CDR3 reads CASGQGIYEQYF. The CDR3 nucleotides are TGTGCCAGCGGCCAGGGCATCTACGAGCAGTACTTC.

This clonotype turned up a few times. V gene TRBV12-3 or TRBV12-4 combines with J gene TRBJ1-5; D remains ambiguous. The CDR3 is 13 residues long. The V end was cut by 2 bases, the J end by 3 bases, with 5 bases between. The DNA of the CDR3 is TGTGCCAGCAGTTTAACCCCCAATCAGCCCCAGCATTTT. This codes for CASSLTPNQPQHF.

This clonotype was picked up many times. The J gene is TRBJ1-4, the V gene TRBV20-1; maybe TRBD1 (5 bases). The germline CDR1 and CDR2 sequences are DFQATT and SNEGSKA (reference sequence). This CDR3 is built from 14 residues. Trimming took 3 bases from V and 10 from J, leaving 18 bases between them. CDR3 bases: TGCAGTGCTAGTCCGAGGCAGGGCCTGGGAAAACTGTTTTTT. It specifies CSASPRQGLGKLFF.

V gene TRBV6-2 or TRBV6-3 combines with J gene TRBJ2-3; D perhaps matches TRBD2 (6 bases). The CDR3 loop spans 16 amino acids. CDR1 and CDR2 (germline): MNHEY, SVGEGT. Trimming removed 3 bases at V and 5 bases at J, with 18 bases between. CDR3 coding DNA: TGTGCCAGCAGTTATTGGCGGGGCCGAGCCAAAGATACGCAGTATTTT. It yields the protein CASSYWRGRAKDTQYF.

A few counts support this clonotype. Here the CDR3 DNA reads TGTGCCAGCAGCTTCGGGACAGTAACAGATACGCAGTATTTT. Its protein product is CASSFGTVTDTQYF. V gene TRBV7-2 combines with J gene TRBJ2-3, with 7 bases matching TRBD1. The CDR3 runs to 14 residues. After removal of 3 bases from V and 3 bases from J, the junction contained 3 bases not matched to a gene. The germline gives CDR1 SGHTA, CDR2 FQGNSA.

This clonotype was found a few times. V gene TRBV9 combines with J gene TRBJ2-3, with 12 bases that match TRBD2. The CDR3 spans 16 residues. Per germline, CDR1 SGDLS and CDR2 YYNGEE. Germline trimming cut 0 bases from V and 6 bases from J; bases unmatched to any gene: 5. CDR3 loop: CASSVGLAGGWDTQYF. CDR3 sequence (DNA): TGTGCCAGCAGCGTAGGGCTAGCGGGGGGGTGGGATACGCAGTATTTT.